A single T cell receptor beta chain is shown here with its context. This sample is drawn from a study of blood T cell repertoires in COVID-19. Study-wide background: COVID-19 samples, acute and convalescent, were from the United States, Italy and Spain.

Per the authors' pipeline: The authors estimated nucleated cell counts from reference gene primer amplification. The assay was immunoSEQ multiplex PCR, and TCRdb's table has in-frame clones only and misses some. That table furnishes V, J and clone size, whereas the DNA furnished D and trimming. There are 250,000 or so clones in the sample; approximately 82% occur only once, and 3.4% lies in the top ten. The V and J ends lost 7 bases and 11 bases respectively, with 15 bases between them. This CDR3 spans 12 amino acids. V and J are TRBV12-3 or TRBV12-4 and TRBJ1-5; D not certain. Material for sequencing was peripheral blood. This receptor was taken from a woman aged 18 to 35 with acute or convalescent COVID-19. The CDR3, as DNA: TGTGCCAGCATCAACGGGAATGGGGCCCAGCATTTT. It translates to CASINGNGAQHF.